A single sample gave rise to the 17 T cell receptor beta chains below, sequenced in a study of blood T cell repertoires in COVID-19. Generated by immunoSEQ multiplex PCR, the TCRdb table keeps only in-frame clones and is missing some. Here the sample spans a few hundred thousand clones, 80% to 90% being singletons. The sequencing sample was made of PBMCs or T cells enriched from blood (not recorded which). These receptors were obtained from a man aged 25 to 40 who had recovered from COVID-19.

In its sample, this clone was seen once. The genes are TRBV7-2 and TRBJ2-4; 14 bases match TRBD2. Germline lookup yields CDR1 SGHTA and CDR2 FQGNSA. The CDR3 runs to 19 residues. V lost 5 bases and J lost 7; bases outside the gene matches: 16. CDR3 in DNA: TGTGCCAGCAGCCCGGGACTAGCGGGGGTGACTCTAGCCGGGAACATTCAGTACTTC. As protein: CASSPGLAGVTLAGNIQYF. The full variable domain, its missing parts supplied by reference TRBV7-2 and TRBJ2-4, is GAGVSQSPSNKVTEKGKDVELRCDPISGHTALYWYRQSLGQGLEFLIYFQGNSAPDKSGLPSDRFSAERTGGSVSTLTIQRTQQEDSAVYLCASSPGLAGVTLAGNIQYFGAGTRLSVL.

J is TRBJ1-2 and V is TRBV6-1; no firm D call. CDR3 size: 13 residues. With 2 bases removed from V and 4 bases from J, the gap between germline ends came to 8 bases. Germline V gene lookup returns CDR1 MNHNS and CDR2 SASEGT. The CDR3 bases are TGTGCCAGCAGTGAAAACACCTTCTATGGCTACACCTTC. Translated: CASSENTFYGYTF.

The chain joins TRBV29-1 to TRBJ1-2; D gene ambiguous. Germline-derived CDR1 and CDR2 are SQVTM and ANQGSEA. CDR3 length: 11 residues. V gave up 7 bases and J gave up 6 bases, with 12 bases separating them. The CDR3: CSALNADGYTF. The CDR3 bases are TGCAGCGCCCTCAATGCGGATGGCTACACCTTC.

In this sample, this clone turned up a few times. The CDR3 DNA reads TGTGCCAGCAATACAGATATGGATTCCGGATTATATGGCTACACCTTC. The encoded protein is CASNTDMDSGLYGYTF. The V and J genes are TRBV25-1 and TRBJ1-2; no definite D call. The germline V and J ends were trimmed by 7 bases and 5 bases, with 23 bases remaining between them. The germline V gene encodes CDR1 MGHDK and CDR2 SYGVNS. The CDR3 sequence is 16 residues long.

Regarding this clone: Other DNA sequences from this sample encode an identical CDR3 as well. The chain is built from TRBV7-2 and TRBJ1-5; D not certain. Germline V gene data show CDR1 as SGHTA and CDR2 as FQGNSA. Between the trimmed V and J ends, which lost 0 bases and 5 bases, there was a span of 5 bases. This CDR3 has 13 amino acids. CDR3 sequence: CASSLALDQPQHF. The DNA for the CDR3 is TGTGCCAGCAGCTTAGCTCTAGATCAGCCCCAGCATTTT.

The genes are TRBV7-9 and TRBJ2-3, with D possibly being TRBD2 (5 bases). V gave up 0 bases and J gave up 2 bases, with 6 bases separating them. CDR1 is SEHNR, CDR2 FQNEAQ, per germline (reference sequence). The CDR3 spans 14 residues. For the CDR3, the DNA is TGTGCCAGCAGCTTAGCGACTACCACAGATACGCAGTATTTT. As protein: CASSLATTTDTQYF.

The chain employs TRBV9 and TRBJ2-7; D is uncertain. The CDR3 length is 13 residues. CDR1 and CDR2 (germline): SGDLS, YYNGEE. V was shortened by 1 base and J by 5 bases, with 10 bases between the two germline ends. CDR3 nucleotides: TGTGCCAGCAGCGTACGCCCGGTGGACGAGCAGTACTTC. It is translated as CASSVRPVDEQYF.

This rearrangement joins TRBV3-1 (or the pseudogene TRBV3-2) to TRBJ1-2, with 7 bases matching TRBD1. Germline CDR1 LGHDT, CDR2 YNNKEL (reference sequence). The V segment lost 5 bases and the J segment 4 bases; nucleotides outside the gene matches: 4. The CDR3 runs to 13 residues. CDR3 region: CASSLDRLYGYTF. The CDR3 bases are TGTGCCAGCAGCTTGGACAGGCTCTATGGCTACACCTTC.

This chain joins TRBV14 and TRBJ1-2; 8 nucleotides align to TRBD1. The J segment lost 7 bases and the V segment lost 0 bases, leaving 4 bases of the junction unmatched. Looked up from germline, CDR1 is SGHDN and CDR2 is FVKESK. CDR3 length: 14 residues. CDR3 nucleotide sequence: TGTGCCAGCAGCCAAGACTTGCAGGGGGCTGGCTACACCTTC. Its translation: CASSQDLQGAGYTF.

This clone was recorded once. The CDR3 spells CASSQDVATGDATNEKLFF. The CDR3 DNA reads TGCGCCAGCAGCCAAGATGTCGCGACAGGGGATGCAACTAATGAAAAACTGTTTTTT. The V and J genes are TRBV4-1 and TRBJ1-4; 8 nucleotides line up with TRBD1. This CDR3 contains 19 residues. Germline trimming cut 0 bases from V and 0 bases from J; bases unmatched to any gene: 9. Germline-derived CDR1 and CDR2 are MGHRA and YSYEKL.

The V call is TRBV4-1, the J call TRBJ1-2; D may be TRBD1 (5 bases). This CDR3 contains 15 residues. Germline V gene sequence: CDR1 MGHRA, CDR2 YSYEKL. Trimming stripped 0 bases from V and 7 bases from J, with 15 bases between. Written as DNA, the CDR3 is TGCGCCAGCAGCCAAGATTTGGGGCAGATCCCTGGCTACACCTTC. Protein sequence: CASSQDLGQIPGYTF.

The V and J genes are TRBV19 and TRBJ2-7; D unclear. The V end lost 5 bases, the J end lost 5 bases, and 16 bases lay between the germline ends. This CDR3 has 14 amino acids. Germline V CDR1 and CDR2: LNHDA, SQIVND (reference sequence). CDR3: CASSAPGFMNEQYF. DNA of the CDR3: TGTGCCAGTAGTGCCCCAGGTTTCATGAACGAGCAGTACTTC.

The gene calls are TRBV30 and TRBJ1-5; 9 positions agree with TRBD1. Trimming at V came to 1 base and at J to 16 bases, leaving 5 bases not matched to a gene. CDR1 GTSNPN and CDR2 SVGIG come from the germline V gene (reference sequence). The CDR3 contains 11 residues. CDR3 residues: CAWSEGTGIHF. CDR3 sequence (DNA): TGTGCCTGGAGTGAAGGGACAGGGATCCATTTT.

The rearrangement joins TRBV29-1 to TRBJ1-2; D is perhaps TRBD1 (5 bases). Germline lookup yields CDR1 SQVTM and CDR2 ANQGSEA. V was clipped by 4 bases and J by 1 base, with 16 bases between them. The CDR3 is 15 residues long. The CDR3 loop is CSVAANTGVNYGYTF. CDR3 sequence (DNA): TGCAGCGTTGCCGCAAACACAGGAGTTAACTATGGCTACACCTTC.

The CDR3 nucleotides are TGTGCCATCAGTGGAAACTTGGGGGCCAACGTCCTGACTTTC. Protein product: CAISGNLGANVLTF. The genes are TRBV10-3 and TRBJ2-6; D is unresolved. The CDR3 runs 14 residues. V was shortened by 4 bases and J by 4 bases, with 8 bases between the two germline ends. The germline CDR1 and CDR2 sequences are ENHRY and SYGVKD.

V gene TRBV5-1 combines with J gene TRBJ1-1; no definite D call. The CDR3 is 13 residues long. The V gene's germline CDR1 is SGHRS and CDR2 YFSETQ. The V end lost 5 bases, the J end lost 3 bases, and 11 bases lay between the germline ends. The CDR3 coding sequence is TGCGCCAGCAGAGAGGGATCGGACACTGAAGCTTTCTTT. Residues: CASREGSDTEAFF.

Notes on this clone: The same CDR3 is also encoded by other DNA sequences in this sample. The chain recombines TRBV7-9 with TRBJ2-5, with D possibly TRBD2 on 6 matching bases. The CDR3 has 13 amino acids. Germline V gene lookup returns CDR1 SEHNR and CDR2 FQNEAQ (reference sequence). V was cut by 0 bases and J by 5 bases, with 7 bases left in between. The CDR3 DNA follows: TGTGCCAGCAGCTTAGCCGGGGGTGAGACCCAGTACTTC. Protein product: CASSLAGGETQYF.